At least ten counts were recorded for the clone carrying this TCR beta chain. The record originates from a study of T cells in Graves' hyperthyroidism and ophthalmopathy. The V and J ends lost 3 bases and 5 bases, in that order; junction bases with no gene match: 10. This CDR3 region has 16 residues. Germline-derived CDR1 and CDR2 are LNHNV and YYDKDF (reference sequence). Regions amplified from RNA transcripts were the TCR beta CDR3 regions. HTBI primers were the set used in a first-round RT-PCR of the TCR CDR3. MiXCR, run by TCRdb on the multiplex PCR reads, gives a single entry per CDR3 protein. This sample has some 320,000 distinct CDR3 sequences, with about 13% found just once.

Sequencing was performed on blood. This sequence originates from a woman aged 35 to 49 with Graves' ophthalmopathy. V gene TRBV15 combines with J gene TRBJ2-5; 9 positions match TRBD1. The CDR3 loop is CATSRGPGTGYETQYF. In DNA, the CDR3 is TGTGCCACCAGCAGGGGGCCCGGGACAGGGTACGAGACCCAGTACTTC.